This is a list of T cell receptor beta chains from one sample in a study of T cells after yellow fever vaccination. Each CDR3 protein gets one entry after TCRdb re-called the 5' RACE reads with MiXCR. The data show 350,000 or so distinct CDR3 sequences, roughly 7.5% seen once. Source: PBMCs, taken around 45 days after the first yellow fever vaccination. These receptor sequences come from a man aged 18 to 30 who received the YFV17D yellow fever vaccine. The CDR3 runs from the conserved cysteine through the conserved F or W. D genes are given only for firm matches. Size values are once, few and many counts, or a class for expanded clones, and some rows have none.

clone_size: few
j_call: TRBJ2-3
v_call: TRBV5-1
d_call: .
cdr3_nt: TGCGCCAGCAGCTTGGCAGGGGGGCCTGCAGATACGCAGTATTTT
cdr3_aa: CASSLAGGPADTQYF

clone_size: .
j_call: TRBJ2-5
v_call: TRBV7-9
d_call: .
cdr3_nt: TGTGCCAGCAGTGGCCGAGCTGGCAGGGGTGAGACCCAGTACTTC
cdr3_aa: CASSGRAGRGETQYF

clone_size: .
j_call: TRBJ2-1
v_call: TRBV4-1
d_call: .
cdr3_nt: TGCGCCAGCAGCCTCAGTGATCCTTACAATGAGCAGTTCTTC
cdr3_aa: CASSLSDPYNEQFF

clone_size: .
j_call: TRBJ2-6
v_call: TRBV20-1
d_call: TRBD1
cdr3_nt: TGCAGTGCTACCCAGGGGGCTGGGGCCAACGTCCTGACTTTC
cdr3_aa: CSATQGAGANVLTF

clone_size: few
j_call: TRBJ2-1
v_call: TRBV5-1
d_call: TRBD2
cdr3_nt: TGCGCCAGCAGCTTGATTGGCGGGGGGACCTCCTACAATGAGCAGTTCTTC
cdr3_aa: CASSLIGGGTSYNEQFF

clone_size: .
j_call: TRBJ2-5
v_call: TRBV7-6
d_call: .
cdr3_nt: TGTGCCAGCAGCTTAACCCCAGAGACCCAGTACTTC
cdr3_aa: CASSLTPETQYF

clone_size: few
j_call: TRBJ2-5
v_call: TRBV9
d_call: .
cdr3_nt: TGTGCCAGCAGCGTTGCCGGGACGGAAGAGACCCAGTACTTC
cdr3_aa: CASSVAGTEETQYF

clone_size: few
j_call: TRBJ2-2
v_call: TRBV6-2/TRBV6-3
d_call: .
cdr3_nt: TGTGCCAGCAGTTACTCGAGTGGAGGGGAGCTGTTTTTT
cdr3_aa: CASSYSSGGELFF

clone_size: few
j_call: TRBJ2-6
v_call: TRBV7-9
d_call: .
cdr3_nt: TGTATCGACGGAAGCTCTGGGGCCAACGTCCTGACTTTC
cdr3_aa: CIDGSSGANVLTF

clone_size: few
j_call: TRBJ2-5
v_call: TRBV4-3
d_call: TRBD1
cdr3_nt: TGCGCCAGCAGCCAAGGACAGGGCCAGAAGACCCAGTACTTC
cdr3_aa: CASSQGQGQKTQYF

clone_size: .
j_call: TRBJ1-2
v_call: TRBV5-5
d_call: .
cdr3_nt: TGTGCCAGCAGCAATCCGGGACTGACGAAGAATGGCTACACCTTC
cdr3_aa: CASSNPGLTKNGYTF

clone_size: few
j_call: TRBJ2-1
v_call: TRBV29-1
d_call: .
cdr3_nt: TGCAGCGTTGTGGGGCAAAGGTGGGATGAGCAGTTCTTC
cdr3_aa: CSVVGQRWDEQFF

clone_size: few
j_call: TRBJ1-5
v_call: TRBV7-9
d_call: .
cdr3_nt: TGTGCCAGCAGCTCGAGGAGCAATCAGCCCCAGCATTTT
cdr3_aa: CASSSRSNQPQHF

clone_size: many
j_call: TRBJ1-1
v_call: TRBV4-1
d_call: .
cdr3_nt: TGCGCCAGCAGGAGGGACGGTGAAGCTTTCTTT
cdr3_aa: CASRRDGEAFF

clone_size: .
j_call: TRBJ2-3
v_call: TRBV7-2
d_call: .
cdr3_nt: TGTGCCAGCAGCTTGCTAATGGGTCCAGATACGCAGTATTTT
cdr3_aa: CASSLLMGPDTQYF

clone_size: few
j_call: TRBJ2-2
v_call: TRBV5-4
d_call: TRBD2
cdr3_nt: TGTGCCAGCAGCGGGGGACTAGCGGGGGTCACCGGGGAGCTGTTTTTT
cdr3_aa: CASSGGLAGVTGELFF

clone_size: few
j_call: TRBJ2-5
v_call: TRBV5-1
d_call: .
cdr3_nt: TGCGCCAGCAGCCCGGTGACGGGCAGGGTTCAAGAGACCCAGTACTTC
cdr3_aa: CASSPVTGRVQETQYF

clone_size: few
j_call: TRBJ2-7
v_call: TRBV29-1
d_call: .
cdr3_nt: TGCAGCGTTAGGGACATCACCTACGAGCAGTACTTC
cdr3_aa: CSVRDITYEQYF

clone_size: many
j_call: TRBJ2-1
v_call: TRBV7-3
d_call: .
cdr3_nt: TGTGCCAGCAGCTCAGACTGTAATTTAACCTACAATGAGCAGTTCTTC
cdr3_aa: CASSSDCNLTYNEQFF

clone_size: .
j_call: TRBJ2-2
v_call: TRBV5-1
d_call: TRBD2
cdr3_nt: TGCGCCAGCAGCGGAGGACTAGCGGGCCGAAAGAACACCGGGGAGCTGTTTTTT
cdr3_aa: CASSGGLAGRKNTGELFF

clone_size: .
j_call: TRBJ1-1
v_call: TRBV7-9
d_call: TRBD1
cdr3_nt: TGTGCCAGCAGCTTTCTACCGGACAGGCCGAACACTGAAGCTTTCTTT
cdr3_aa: CASSFLPDRPNTEAFF

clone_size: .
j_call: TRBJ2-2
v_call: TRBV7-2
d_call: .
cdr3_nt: TGTGCCAGCAGCTTCGGGCGGGGACCCGGGGAGCTGTTTTTT
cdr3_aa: CASSFGRGPGELFF

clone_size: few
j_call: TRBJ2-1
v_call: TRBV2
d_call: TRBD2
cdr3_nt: TGTGCCAGCAGTCGGTTTGGGACTAGAGACAATGAGCAGTTCTTC
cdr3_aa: CASSRFGTRDNEQFF

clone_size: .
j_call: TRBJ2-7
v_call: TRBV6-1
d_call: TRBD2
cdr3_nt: TGTGCCAGCAGTCCAAGCGGGGGGCCCTCCTACGAGCAGTACTTC
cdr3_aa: CASSPSGGPSYEQYF

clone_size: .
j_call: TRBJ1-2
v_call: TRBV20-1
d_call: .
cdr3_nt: TGCAGTGCCACAAGTGGAGGGGATAACGGCTACACCTTC
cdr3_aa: CSATSGGDNGYTF